The next 23 T cell receptor beta chains were all read from a single sample in a study of OX40 agonist ivuxolimab in advanced cancers. The repertoire was sequenced with immunoSEQ multiplex PCR; TCRdb's copy has only in-frame clones and lacks some. The table shows 95,000 to 150,000 clones, with around 89% occurring only once. This specimen consisted of CD4+ or CD8+ T cells sorted from blood, obtained in a trial of the OX40 agonist ivuxolimab. The receptors were gathered from an adult with an advanced solid tumor such as melanoma, head and neck, liver or kidney cancer.

J is TRBJ2-7 and V is TRBV7-6; D perhaps matches TRBD1 (5 bases). Trimming removed 4 bases at V and 2 bases at J, with 9 bases between. Germline lookup yields CDR1 SGHVS and CDR2 FNYEAQ. The CDR3 runs 13 residues. The CDR3 nucleotides are TGTGCCAGCAGCTATCAGGGCACCTACGAGCAGTACTTC. This codes for CASSYQGTYEQYF.

This rearrangement joins TRBV5-4 to TRBJ1-4; D is uncertain. CDR3 length equals 13 residues. Trimming took 4 bases from V and 7 from J, leaving 11 bases between them. CDR1 is SGHNT, CDR2 YYREEE, per germline (reference sequence). The DNA of the CDR3 is TGTGCCAGCAGCGGAGGAGAGGGTGAAAAACTGTTTTTT. Its protein product is CASSGGEGEKLFF.

J is TRBJ2-3 and V is TRBV18; no reliable D call. Between the trimmed V and J ends, which lost 0 bases and 6 bases, there was a span of 13 bases. CDR3 length: 15 amino acids. CDR1 and CDR2 (germline): KGHSH, LQKENI. The CDR3 loop reads CASSPPLNRADTQYF. CDR3 nucleotides: TGTGCCAGCTCACCACCTTTAAACCGAGCGGATACGCAGTATTTT.

The chain employs TRBV6-6 and TRBJ2-5; D perhaps matches TRBD1 (6 bases). CDR3 length: 13 residues. Trimming cost V 10 bases and J 4 bases, with 16 bases left between them. Germline CDR1 is MNHNY and CDR2 is SVGAGI (reference sequence). The CDR3: CATKPGTIETQYF. Here the CDR3 DNA reads TGTGCCACCAAACCTGGGACAATAGAGACCCAGTACTTC.

The chain employs TRBV14 and TRBJ2-7, with D possibly TRBD1 on 6 matching bases. The CDR3 has 13 residues. Trimming removed 4 bases from V and 6 bases from J, with 13 bases in between. From germline, CDR1 is SGHDN and CDR2 FVKESK. CDR3 nucleotides: TGTGCCAGCAGCCCGAGACAGGTGGGCGAGCAGTACTTC. The encoded protein is CASSPRQVGEQYF.

The V call is TRBV7-6, the J call TRBJ2-3; 8 bases are a match to TRBD2. CDR1 is SGHVS and CDR2 is FNYEAQ in the germline V gene. V lost 5 bases, J lost 1 base, and 8 bases stayed unmatched. The CDR3 spans 16 residues. The CDR3 bases are TGTGCCAGCAGCGGTTTGGGCGGGGGGCGCACAGATACGCAGTATTTT. Residues: CASSGLGGGRTDTQYF.

The chain links TRBV30 to TRBJ2-3; D gene uncertain. Trimming stripped 5 bases from V and 2 bases from J, with 17 bases between. CDR3 length: 15 amino acids. CDR1 and CDR2 (germline): GTSNPN, SVGIG (reference sequence). CDR3 protein: CAWGERGRFTDTQYF. In DNA form, the CDR3 reads TGTGCCTGGGGGGAACGAGGCAGGTTCACAGATACGCAGTATTTT.

V is TRBV9 and J is TRBJ2-7, with TRBD2 as a possible D gene (5 bases). Germline V lookup: CDR1 SGDLS, CDR2 YYNGEE. Trimming removed 9 bases at V and 4 bases at J, with 26 bases between. The CDR3 contains 16 residues. CDR3 DNA sequence: TGTGCCATCCCCGAGCCGAAGCGGATGGGAGATTACGAGCAGTACTTC. It encodes CAIPEPKRMGDYEQYF.

This chain joins TRBV28 and TRBJ1-2; 8 bases agree with TRBD1. This CDR3 is built from 14 residues. The junction had 3 bases not matched to a gene; V was cut back by 6 bases and J by 0 bases. Germline V gene sequence: CDR1 MDHEN, CDR2 SYDVKM. The CDR3 DNA reads as TGTGCCAGCAGGGAGACAGGGGCTAACTATGGCTACACCTTC. It translates to CASRETGANYGYTF.

The J gene is TRBJ2-5, the V gene TRBV5-4; D possibly corresponds to TRBD2 (5 bases). The CDR3 is 14 residues long. CDR1 SGHNT and CDR2 YYREEE come from the germline V gene (reference sequence). Trimming took off 3 bases at V and 5 bases at J, with 14 bases between the two ends. CDR3 protein: CASSWRTLEETQYF. The CDR3, as DNA: TGTGCCAGCAGCTGGAGGACTCTGGAGGAGACCCAGTACTTC.

The genes are TRBV5-6 and TRBJ1-4; the match to TRBD1 covers 10 bases. The CDR3 is 15 amino acids. Germline CDR1 SGHDT, CDR2 YYEEEE. V lost 4 bases to trimming and J lost 13 bases; unmatched junction nucleotides: 13. In DNA form, the CDR3 reads TGTGCCAGCAGCACATGGACAGGGGGGTACCATAGACTGTTTTTT. It codes for CASSTWTGGYHRLFF.

V usage is TRBV5-4 and J usage is TRBJ2-5; 9 nucleotides align to TRBD2. The CDR3 extends over 16 amino acids. Germline loops: CDR1 SGHNT, CDR2 YYREEE (reference sequence). The V segment lost 1 base and the J segment 2 bases; nucleotides outside the gene matches: 6. The CDR3 loop reads CASSLLRGGGQETQYF. In nucleotides, the CDR3 is TGTGCCAGCAGCTTGCTCCGCGGGGGGGGACAAGAGACCCAGTACTTC.

The V gene is TRBV5-1, the J gene TRBJ2-2, with 9 bases that match TRBD2. Germline V CDR1 and CDR2: SGHRS, YFSETQ. Trimming took 4 bases from V and 2 from J; bases not matched to a gene: 3. This CDR3 is 15 amino acids long. CDR3 DNA sequence: TGCGCCAGCAGCCCTAGCGGGGCCAACACCGGGGAGCTGTTTTTT. Its translation is CASSPSGANTGELFF.

This chain links TRBV27 with TRBJ1-5; D might be TRBD1 (5 bases). Deletions cut 6 bases from V and 4 bases from J, with 19 bases between. The length of the CDR3 is 16 residues. Germline V CDR1 and CDR2: MNHEY, SMNVEV (reference sequence). CDR3 region: CASRTTDGAGNQPQHF. The CDR3 DNA follows: TGTGCCAGCAGGACGACTGACGGGGCGGGGAATCAGCCCCAGCATTTT.

The V call is TRBV27, the J call TRBJ2-7, with D perhaps assigned TRBD1 or TRBD2 (5 bases each). The CDR3 loop spans 14 amino acids. Looked up from germline, CDR1 is MNHEY and CDR2 is SMNVEV (reference sequence). V shed 0 bases and J shed 2 bases, with 8 bases lying between them. The CDR3 here is CASSLSRGPYEQYF. In DNA, the CDR3 is TGTGCCAGCAGTTTATCGAGGGGCCCCTACGAGCAGTACTTC.

This clone was picked up one time. This chain connects TRBV5-1 to TRBJ2-6; D call uncertain. Trimming removed 4 bases from V and 2 bases from J, with 10 bases in between. Germline loops: CDR1 SGHRS, CDR2 YFSETQ. The CDR3 is 15 residues long. CDR3 sequence (DNA): TGCGCCAGCAGCCCCTCCGCGGCTGGGGCCAACGTCCTGACTTTC. The encoded protein is CASSPSAAGANVLTF. Drawing the rest from reference TRBV5-1 and TRBJ2-6, the complete variable domain is KAGVTQTPRYLIKTRGQQVTLSCSPISGHRSVSWYQQTPGQGLQFLFEYFSETQRNKGNFPGRFSGRQFSNSRSEMNVSTLELGDSALYLCASSPSAAGANVLTFGAGSRLTVL.

The rearrangement links TRBV7-9 to TRBJ1-2; D ambiguous. Germline V gives CDR1 SEHNR, CDR2 FQNEAQ (reference sequence). V was shortened by 7 bases and J by 2 bases, with 17 bases between the two germline ends. This CDR3 is 15 amino acids long. CDR3 amino acids: CASTPSGGGNYGYTF. The CDR3 coding sequence is TGTGCCAGCACCCCTAGTGGAGGCGGAAACTATGGCTACACCTTC.

The V and J genes are TRBV5-1 and TRBJ1-1; D is ambiguous. The germline gives CDR1 SGHRS, CDR2 YFSETQ. This CDR3 is built from 16 residues. The germline V and J ends were trimmed by 0 bases and 1 base, with 13 bases remaining between them. The CDR3: CASSLGRDSGNTEAFF. DNA of the CDR3: TGCGCCAGCAGCTTGGGACGAGACTCGGGGAACACTGAAGCTTTCTTT.

In its sample, this clone was seen once. This chain connects TRBV7-3 to TRBJ2-3, with D possibly being TRBD2 (5 bases). Deletions cut 5 bases from V and 6 bases from J, with 12 bases between. From germline, CDR1 is SGHTA and CDR2 FQGTGA. The length of the CDR3 is 13 residues. CDR3 sequence: CASSRSTGDTQYF. The CDR3 DNA follows: TGTGCCAGCAGCAGATCGACGGGGGATACGCAGTATTTT.

The chain joins TRBV19 to TRBJ1-5; 7 bases align to TRBD1. The CDR3 runs to 15 residues. V was clipped by 5 bases and J by 0 bases; unmatched bases: 4. Germline V gene lookup returns CDR1 LNHDA and CDR2 SQIVND (reference sequence). The DNA for the CDR3 is TGTGCCAGTAGTGGAGGGACAGTTAGCAATCAGCCCCAGCATTTT. Its protein product is CASSGGTVSNQPQHF.

The chain has TRBV5-1 and TRBJ2-5; TRBD2 might be the D (5 bases). In germline, CDR1 is SGHRS, CDR2 YFSETQ. The germline V and J ends were trimmed by 0 bases and 5 bases, with 11 bases remaining between them. The CDR3 runs 14 residues. The CDR3 DNA follows: TGCGCCAGCAGCTTGGTCCCGGGCGGGGAGACCCAGTACTTC. It translates to CASSLVPGGETQYF.

The chain employs TRBV7-2 and TRBJ2-5; D gene ambiguous. Germline-derived CDR1 and CDR2 are SGHTA and FQGNSA. The CDR3 is made up of 14 amino acids. Trimming removed 5 bases at V and 0 bases at J, with 10 bases between. The CDR3 DNA follows: TGTGCCAGCAGCATCCTGTACTACCAAGAGACCCAGTACTTC. This sequence encodes CASSILYYQETQYF. Looking up the rest from reference TRBV7-2 and TRBJ2-5 gives the full variable domain: GAGVSQSPSNKVTEKGKDVELRCDPISGHTALYWYRQSLGQGLEFLIYFQGNSAPDKSGLPSDRFSAERTGGSVSTLTIQRTQQEDSAVYLCASSILYYQETQYFGPGTRLLVL.

The chain links TRBV7-2 to TRBJ2-5; 8 bases fit TRBD2. The CDR3 is 16 amino acids. Trimming removed 6 bases from V and 7 bases from J; junction bases left unmatched: 16. Germline CDR1 reads SGHTA; CDR2 reads FQGNSA. The chain's CDR3 is CASRLTGLARGGTQYF. CDR3 DNA: TGTGCCAGCAGACTTACTGGACTAGCCCGGGGAGGGACCCAGTACTTC.